The 5 T cell receptor beta chains listed next were all sequenced from one sample in a study of CD8 T cells in cerebrospinal fluid in Alzheimer's disease. TCRdb reprocessed the 10x single-cell sequencing reads; each CDR3 protein has one entry and no DNA is given. Listed are hundreds of distinct CDR3 sequences; about a tenth falls within the top ten. The sample taken for sequencing was cerebrospinal fluid. The receptors come from a human donor with Parkinson's disease.

This clonotype is classed as medium-sized (0.01 to 0.1%) by frequency. The chain joins TRBV14 to TRBJ2-5; the TCRdb D gene call, TRBD1, has no DNA to confirm it. The CDR3 loop spans 15 amino acids. The germline V gene encodes CDR1 SGHDN and CDR2 FVKESK. CDR3 amino acids: CASSQGLRGGETQYF.

This clonotype shows up as large by frequency. CDR3 sequence reads: CSARHTTLTEAFF. The V call is TRBV20-1, the J call TRBJ1-1. CDR1 and CDR2 from the germline V gene are DFQATT and SNEGSKA (reference sequence). The CDR3 extends over 13 amino acids.

Judged by frequency, this clonotype is medium-sized (0.01 to 0.1%). The rearrangement links TRBV6-1 to TRBJ1-6; with no DNA, the TCRdb D assignment of TRBD1 cannot be verified. The CDR3 is made up of 14 amino acids. CDR1 is MNHNS and CDR2 is SASEGT in the germline V gene. This CDR3 is CASSAGGYNSPLHF.

The V gene is TRBV12-5, the J gene TRBJ1-3; TCRdb calls TRBD1, which cannot be checked without DNA. The CDR3 has 16 residues. Germline V gene data show CDR1 as LGHNT and CDR2 as FRNRAP. This chain's CDR3 is CASGLVQTASGNTIYF.

This clonotype is labeled large based on frequency. The genes are TRBV6-6 and TRBJ1-3. CDR1 is MNHNY, CDR2 SVGAGI, per germline (reference sequence). This CDR3 region has 16 residues. This CDR3 reads CASSPYLDSSGNTIYF.